A selection of T cell receptor beta chains follows, all from one sample in a study of technical replicates of blood from a few donors. Some clones are missing from TCRdb's copy, which holds only in-frame ones; the method was immunoSEQ multiplex PCR. The data contain approximately 79,000 clones, roughly nine tenths of them singletons. The sample comprised T cells isolated from PBMCs. The receptors here all came from a human donor in good health. Both conserved end residues are part of each CDR3. A D gene is named only where the DNA matches it firmly. Only some rows state a clone size, as once, few, many or a class for expanded clones.

d_gene	v_gene	j_gene	abundance	CDR3nt	CDR3aa
.	TRBV6-5	TRBJ1-1	.	TGTGCCAGCGTCGCCCATTCGCTTAGCAACACTGAAGCTTTCTTT	CASVAHSLSNTEAFF
TRBD2	TRBV5-1	TRBJ2-1	.	TGCGCCAGCAGCTTGGGGACTAGCGGGAGTTCTGAGCAGTTCTTC	CASSLGTSGSSEQFF
.	TRBV6-1	TRBJ2-3	.	TGTGCCAGCAGTGAATTTGACTGGGTTGAACTTACAGATACGCAGTATTTT	CASSEFDWVELTDTQYF
.	TRBV7-9	TRBJ2-1	.	TGTGCCAGCAGCTTAGGTTCAATAGGAGCGAATGAGCAGTTCTTC	CASSLGSIGANEQFF
.	TRBV30	TRBJ1-4	once	TGTGCCTGGGACAAGACGGCCGATGAAAAACTGTTTTTT	CAWDKTADEKLFF
TRBD2	TRBV9	TRBJ2-7	.	TGTGCCAGCAGCGTAGGTGTGGGGGGACTAGCGGGAGAAGAGCAGTACTTC	CASSVGVGGLAGEEQYF
.	TRBV5-4	TRBJ2-7	once	TGTGCCAGCAGCTTCAATGCGGATAGGGAGCAGTACTTC	CASSFNADREQYF
TRBD2	TRBV2	TRBJ2-7	.	TGTGCCAGCAGTGAAACTAGCGGGAGGTCCTACGAGCAGTACTTC	CASSETSGRSYEQYF
.	TRBV6-5	TRBJ2-7	.	TGTGCCAGTCACAGGGAGCACGAGCAGTACTTC	CASHREHEQYF
TRBD2	TRBV11-3	TRBJ2-7	.	TGTGCCACCATGAGCGGGACGTCCTACGAGCAGTACTTC	CATMSGTSYEQYF
.	TRBV10-3	TRBJ1-2	once	TGTGCCATCAGTGAGCCCGGTTTCTATGGCTACACCTTC	CAISEPGFYGYTF
.	TRBV2	TRBJ2-7	once	TGTGCCAGCAGGGTGGGCCAATACGAGCAGTACTTC	CASRVGQYEQYF
TRBD1	TRBV25-1	TRBJ2-7	.	TGTGCCAGCAGTGAATGGAGGACAGGGAGATACGAGCAGTACTTC	CASSEWRTGRYEQYF
TRBD1	TRBV7-9	TRBJ1-4	once	TGTGCCAGCAGCCCCGCAACAGGGGGGTATGAAAAACTGTTTTTT	CASSPATGGYEKLFF
.	TRBV6-5	TRBJ2-3	.	TGTGCCAGCAGTTATAAGGTCGGGGATTACACAGATACGCAGTATTTT	CASSYKVGDYTDTQYF
.	TRBV6-1	TRBJ2-2	.	TGTGCCAGCAGTGAACTGGCAGGGAACACCGGGGAGCTGTTTTTT	CASSELAGNTGELFF
TRBD1	TRBV19	TRBJ1-4	.	TGTGCCAGTAGGGGGGGACAGGATAATGAAAAACTGTTTTTT	CASRGGQDNEKLFF
.	TRBV18	TRBJ1-1	.	TGTGCCAGCTCACTCACCAGGGACACTGAAGCTTTCTTT	CASSLTRDTEAFF
.	TRBV28	TRBJ1-4	.	TGTGCCAGCAGACAGAGTAATGAAAAACTGTTTTTT	CASRQSNEKLFF
.	TRBV29-1	TRBJ2-7	once	TGCAGCGTTGAAGGTAGTGGTCAGGGGTTCGAGCAGTACTTC	CSVEGSGQGFEQYF
.	TRBV6-1	TRBJ2-1	.	TGTGCCAGCAGTGGGAGGATCAATGAGCAGTTCTTC	CASSGRINEQFF
TRBD1	TRBV27	TRBJ2-1	.	TGTGCCAGCAGCCCCGGACAGGCAACCTACAATGAGCAGTTCTTC	CASSPGQATYNEQFF
.	TRBV29-1	TRBJ1-2	.	TGCAGCGTTGTGCAGGAAGGCTACACCTTC	CSVVQEGYTF
TRBD1	TRBV29-1	TRBJ2-7	.	TGCAGCGTTGCGGGAAGGACAGGCTCCCTCATCCCCTACGAGCAGTACTTC	CSVAGRTGSLIPYEQYF
.	TRBV19	TRBJ1-2	.	TGTGCCAGTAGTTCGGCAGGTGGGGGGGCTTATGGCTACACCTTC	CASSSAGGGAYGYTF
.	TRBV11-3	TRBJ2-7	.	TGTGCCAGCAGCCTAAGCGGTGACTACGAGCAGTACTTC	CASSLSGDYEQYF
.	TRBV7-8	TRBJ2-7	.	TGTGCCAGCAGCTTAGGGGTCGGGACTCCCTCCTACGAGCAGTACTTC	CASSLGVGTPSYEQYF
.	TRBV20-1	TRBJ2-7	once	TGCAGTGCTAGGGACAGCTACGAGCAGTACTTC	CSARDSYEQYF
TRBD2	TRBV25-1	TRBJ2-1	.	TGTGCCAGCAGTGAATTTGGTCTAGCGGTCTCCTACAATGAGCAGTTCTTC	CASSEFGLAVSYNEQFF
TRBD2	TRBV30	TRBJ2-1	.	TGTGCCTGGAGTGGGGGTAGCGGGTCCTACAATGAGCAGTTCTTC	CAWSGGSGSYNEQFF
.	TRBV9	TRBJ2-3	.	TGTGCCAGCAGCGTAGGGACGACAGACGGAGCCACGCAGTATTTT	CASSVGTTDGATQYF
.	TRBV5-4	TRBJ1-3	.	TGTGCCAGCAGCTCCGGACAGGGAAACACCATATATTTT	CASSSGQGNTIYF
TRBD2	TRBV29-1	TRBJ2-2	.	TGCAGCGTGAGACTAGCGGGAGGGAACACCGGGGAGCTGTTTTTT	CSVRLAGGNTGELFF
TRBD1	TRBV28	TRBJ2-7	.	TGTGCCAGCAGTGACACAGGGGTTTCCTACGAGCAGTACTTC	CASSDTGVSYEQYF
.	TRBV6-1	TRBJ1-4	few	TGTGCCAGCACCGGGGATTGGGAAAAACTGTTTTTT	CASTGDWEKLFF
.	TRBV6-5	TRBJ2-7	.	TGTGCCAGCAGTCATCAGGTGGGAGAGCTCGGAGAGCAGTACTTC	CASSHQVGELGEQYF
.	TRBV6-1	TRBJ1-5	.	TGTGCCAGCAGTGAAAGAGTAGTGAATCAGCCCCAGCATTTT	CASSERVVNQPQHF
.	TRBV11-2	TRBJ2-2	.	TGTGCCACGAAGCGGAACACCGGGGAGCTGTTTTTT	CATKRNTGELFF
TRBD2	TRBV29-1	TRBJ2-2	.	TGCAGCGGGGGGGGAGGGGTCGGGGAGCTGTTTTTT	CSGGGGVGELFF
TRBD2	TRBV4-1	TRBJ2-5	few	TGCGCCAGCAGCCTCTGGACTAGCGGGCAAGAGACCCAGTACTTC	CASSLWTSGQETQYF
.	TRBV6-5	TRBJ2-7	.	TGTGCCAGCAGACAGGGATCCTACGAGCAGTACTTC	CASRQGSYEQYF